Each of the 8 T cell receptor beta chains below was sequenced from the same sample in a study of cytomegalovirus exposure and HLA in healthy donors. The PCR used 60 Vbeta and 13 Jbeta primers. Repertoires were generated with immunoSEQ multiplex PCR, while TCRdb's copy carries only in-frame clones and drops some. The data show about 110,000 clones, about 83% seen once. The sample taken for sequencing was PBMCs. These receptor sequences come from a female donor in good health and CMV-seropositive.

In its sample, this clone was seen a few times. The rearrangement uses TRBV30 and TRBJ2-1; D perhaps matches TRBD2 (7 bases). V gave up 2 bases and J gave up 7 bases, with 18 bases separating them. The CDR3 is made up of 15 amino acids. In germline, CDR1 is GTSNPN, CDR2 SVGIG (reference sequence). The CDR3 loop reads CAWSPGVSGRNEQFF. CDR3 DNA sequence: TGTGCCTGGAGTCCAGGGGTGTCCGGGAGGAATGAGCAGTTCTTC.

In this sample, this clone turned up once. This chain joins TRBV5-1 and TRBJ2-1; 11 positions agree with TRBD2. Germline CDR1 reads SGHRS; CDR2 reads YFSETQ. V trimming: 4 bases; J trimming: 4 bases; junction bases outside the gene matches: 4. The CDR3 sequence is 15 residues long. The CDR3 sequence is CASSMTSGAYNEQFF. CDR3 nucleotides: TGCGCCAGCAGCATGACTAGCGGGGCGTACAATGAGCAGTTCTTC.

The CDR3 nucleotides are TGTGCCAGCAGCTTGAGGGAGACCGCTAGCACAGATACGCAGTATTTT. Translation: CASSLRETASTDTQYF. The chain links TRBV7-2 to TRBJ2-3; D may be TRBD2 (5 bases). V was cut by 3 bases and J by 0 bases, with 13 bases left in between. Germline CDR1 SGHTA, CDR2 FQGNSA. The CDR3 length is 16 residues.

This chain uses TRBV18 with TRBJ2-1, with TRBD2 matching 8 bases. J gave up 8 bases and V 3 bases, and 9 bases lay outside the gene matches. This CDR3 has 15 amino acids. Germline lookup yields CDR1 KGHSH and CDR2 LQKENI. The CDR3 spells CASSPGLAGIDEQFF. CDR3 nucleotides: TGTGCCAGCTCACCTGGGCTAGCGGGCATCGATGAGCAGTTCTTC.

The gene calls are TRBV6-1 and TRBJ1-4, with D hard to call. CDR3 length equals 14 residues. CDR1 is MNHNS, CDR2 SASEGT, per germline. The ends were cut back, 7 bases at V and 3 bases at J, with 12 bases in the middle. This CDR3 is CASTPGLSNEKLFF. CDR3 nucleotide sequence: TGTGCCAGCACTCCGGGTCTGTCTAATGAAAAACTGTTTTTT.

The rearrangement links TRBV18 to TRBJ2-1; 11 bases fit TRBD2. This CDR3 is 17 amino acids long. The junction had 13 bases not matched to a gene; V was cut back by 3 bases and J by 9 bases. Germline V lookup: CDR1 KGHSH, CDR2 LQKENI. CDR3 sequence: CASSPSLAGGMGPEQFF. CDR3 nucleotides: TGTGCCAGCTCACCGTCGCTAGCGGGGGGCATGGGGCCTGAGCAGTTCTTC.

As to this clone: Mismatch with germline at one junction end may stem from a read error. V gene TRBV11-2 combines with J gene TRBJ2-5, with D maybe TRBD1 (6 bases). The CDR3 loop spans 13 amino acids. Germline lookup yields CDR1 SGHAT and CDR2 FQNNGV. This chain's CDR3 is CAGRKETGWTQYF. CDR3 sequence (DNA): TGTGCCGGCAGGAAGGAGACAGGATGGACCCAGTACTTC.

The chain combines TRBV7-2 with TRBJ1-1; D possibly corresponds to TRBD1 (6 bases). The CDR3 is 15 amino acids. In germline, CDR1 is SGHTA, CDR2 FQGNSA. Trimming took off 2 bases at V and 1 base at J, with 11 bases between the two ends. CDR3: CASSLWGHGNTEAFF. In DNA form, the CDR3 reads TGTGCCAGCAGCTTATGGGGGCACGGGAACACTGAAGCTTTCTTT.